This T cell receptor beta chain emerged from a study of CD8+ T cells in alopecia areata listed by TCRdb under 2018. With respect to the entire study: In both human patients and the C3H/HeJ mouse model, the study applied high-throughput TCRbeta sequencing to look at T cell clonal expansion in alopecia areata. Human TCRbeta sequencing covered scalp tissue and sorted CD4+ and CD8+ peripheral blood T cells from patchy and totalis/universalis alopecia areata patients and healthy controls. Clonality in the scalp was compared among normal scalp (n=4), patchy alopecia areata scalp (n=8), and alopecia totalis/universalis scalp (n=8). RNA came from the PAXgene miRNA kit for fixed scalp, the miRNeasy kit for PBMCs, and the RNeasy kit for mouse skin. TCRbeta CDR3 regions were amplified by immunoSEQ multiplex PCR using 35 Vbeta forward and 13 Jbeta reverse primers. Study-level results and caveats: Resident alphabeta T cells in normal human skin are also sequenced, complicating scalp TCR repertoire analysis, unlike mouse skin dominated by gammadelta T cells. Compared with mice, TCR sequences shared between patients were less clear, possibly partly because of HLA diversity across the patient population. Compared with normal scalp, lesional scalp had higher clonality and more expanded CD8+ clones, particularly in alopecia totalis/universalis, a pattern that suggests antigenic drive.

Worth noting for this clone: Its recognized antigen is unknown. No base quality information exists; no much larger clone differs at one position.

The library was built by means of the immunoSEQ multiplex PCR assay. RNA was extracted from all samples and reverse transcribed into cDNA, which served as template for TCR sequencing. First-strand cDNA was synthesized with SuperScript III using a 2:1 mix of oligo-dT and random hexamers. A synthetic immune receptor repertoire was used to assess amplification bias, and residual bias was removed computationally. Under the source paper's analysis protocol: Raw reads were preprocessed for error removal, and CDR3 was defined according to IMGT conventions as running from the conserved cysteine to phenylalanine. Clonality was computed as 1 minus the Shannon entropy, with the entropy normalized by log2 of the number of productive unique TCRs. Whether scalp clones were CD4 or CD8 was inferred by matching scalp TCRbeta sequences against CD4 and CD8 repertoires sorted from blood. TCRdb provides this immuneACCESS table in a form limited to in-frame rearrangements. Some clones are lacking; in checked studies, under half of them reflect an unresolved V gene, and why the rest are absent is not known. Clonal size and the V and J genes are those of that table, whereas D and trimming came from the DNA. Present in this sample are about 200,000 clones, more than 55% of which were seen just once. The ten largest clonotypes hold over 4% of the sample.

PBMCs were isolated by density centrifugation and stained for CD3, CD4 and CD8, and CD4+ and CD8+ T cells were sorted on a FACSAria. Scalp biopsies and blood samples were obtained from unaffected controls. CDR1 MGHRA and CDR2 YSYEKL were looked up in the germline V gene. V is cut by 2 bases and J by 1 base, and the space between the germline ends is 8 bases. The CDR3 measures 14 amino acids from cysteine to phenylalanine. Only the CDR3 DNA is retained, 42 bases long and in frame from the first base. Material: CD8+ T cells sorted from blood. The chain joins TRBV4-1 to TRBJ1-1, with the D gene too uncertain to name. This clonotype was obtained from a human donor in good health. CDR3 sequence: CASSQKVWNTEAFF. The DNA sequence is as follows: TGCGCCAGCAGCCAAAAAGTTTGGAACACTGAAGCTTTCTTT.